These 6 T cell receptor beta chains originate from one sample sequenced in a study of blood T cell repertoires in COVID-19. Using immunoSEQ multiplex PCR, the repertoire was profiled, and TCRdb retains in-frame clones only, with some absent. The data hold about 59,000 clones, with about 70% observed a single time. Sequencing input: peripheral blood. All receptors derive from a woman aged 70-85 years with acute or convalescent COVID-19.

This sequence joins TRBV11-2 and TRBJ1-1; D is uncertain. This CDR3 is built from 15 residues. V lost 5 bases and J 1 base, leaving 14 bases between the germline ends. Germline-derived CDR1 and CDR2 are SGHAT and FQNNGV. CDR3 nucleotide sequence: TGTGCCAGCAGCCCGCGATGGAGAGGGAACACTGAAGCTTTCTTT. It translates to CASSPRWRGNTEAFF.

The rearrangement uses TRBV5-4 and TRBJ2-1; 15 nucleotides align to TRBD2. In germline, CDR1 is SGHNT, CDR2 YYREEE (reference sequence). The CDR3 covers 15 residues. The ends lost 0 bases at V and 9 bases at J; junction bases unmatched: 1. CDR3 residues: CASSLGTSGGGEQFF. As DNA, the CDR3 is TGTGCCAGCAGCTTGGGGACTAGCGGGGGGGGTGAGCAGTTCTTC.

This clone has a handful of counts. This chain connects TRBV10-3 to TRBJ1-1; TRBD1 is a possible D gene (5 bases). The CDR3 has 16 residues. V lost 3 bases to trimming and J lost 0 bases, with 14 bases between them. The germline V gene has CDR1 ENHRY and CDR2 SYGVKD. The CDR3: CAISDPGLGMNTEAFF. CDR3 nucleotide sequence: TGTGCCATCAGTGATCCGGGACTGGGCATGAACACTGAAGCTTTCTTT.

In its sample, this clone was seen a few times. This chain joins TRBV10-3 and TRBJ2-1; maybe TRBD2 (6 bases). The CDR3 runs 14 residues. Trimming pared 8 bases from V and 12 bases from J, leaving 23 bases between. From germline, CDR1 is ENHRY and CDR2 SYGVKD. In DNA, the CDR3 is TGTGCCATCTCCTCGGAACCGGGACTCCCTACGCAGTTCTTC. Its protein product is CAISSEPGLPTQFF.

The J gene is TRBJ1-1, the V gene TRBV7-9; TRBD1 might be the D (6 bases). The CDR3 is made up of 17 amino acids. The germline V gene encodes CDR1 SEHNR and CDR2 FQNEAQ (reference sequence). V was clipped by 2 bases and J by 1 base, with 17 bases between them. The CDR3 DNA sequence: TGTGCCAGCAGCTTAAGGGGGGGCGGAGGAAGGAACACTGAAGCTTTCTTT. It is translated as CASSLRGGGGRNTEAFF.

The chain joins TRBV5-1 to TRBJ1-6; no clear D gene. V was clipped by 1 base and J by 8 bases, with 13 bases between them. The CDR3 loop spans 15 amino acids. Germline V gene sequence: CDR1 SGHRS, CDR2 YFSETQ. The CDR3 sequence is CASSLYPLEDSPLHF. The CDR3 nucleotides are TGCGCCAGCAGCTTGTACCCTCTCGAGGATTCACCCCTCCACTTT.